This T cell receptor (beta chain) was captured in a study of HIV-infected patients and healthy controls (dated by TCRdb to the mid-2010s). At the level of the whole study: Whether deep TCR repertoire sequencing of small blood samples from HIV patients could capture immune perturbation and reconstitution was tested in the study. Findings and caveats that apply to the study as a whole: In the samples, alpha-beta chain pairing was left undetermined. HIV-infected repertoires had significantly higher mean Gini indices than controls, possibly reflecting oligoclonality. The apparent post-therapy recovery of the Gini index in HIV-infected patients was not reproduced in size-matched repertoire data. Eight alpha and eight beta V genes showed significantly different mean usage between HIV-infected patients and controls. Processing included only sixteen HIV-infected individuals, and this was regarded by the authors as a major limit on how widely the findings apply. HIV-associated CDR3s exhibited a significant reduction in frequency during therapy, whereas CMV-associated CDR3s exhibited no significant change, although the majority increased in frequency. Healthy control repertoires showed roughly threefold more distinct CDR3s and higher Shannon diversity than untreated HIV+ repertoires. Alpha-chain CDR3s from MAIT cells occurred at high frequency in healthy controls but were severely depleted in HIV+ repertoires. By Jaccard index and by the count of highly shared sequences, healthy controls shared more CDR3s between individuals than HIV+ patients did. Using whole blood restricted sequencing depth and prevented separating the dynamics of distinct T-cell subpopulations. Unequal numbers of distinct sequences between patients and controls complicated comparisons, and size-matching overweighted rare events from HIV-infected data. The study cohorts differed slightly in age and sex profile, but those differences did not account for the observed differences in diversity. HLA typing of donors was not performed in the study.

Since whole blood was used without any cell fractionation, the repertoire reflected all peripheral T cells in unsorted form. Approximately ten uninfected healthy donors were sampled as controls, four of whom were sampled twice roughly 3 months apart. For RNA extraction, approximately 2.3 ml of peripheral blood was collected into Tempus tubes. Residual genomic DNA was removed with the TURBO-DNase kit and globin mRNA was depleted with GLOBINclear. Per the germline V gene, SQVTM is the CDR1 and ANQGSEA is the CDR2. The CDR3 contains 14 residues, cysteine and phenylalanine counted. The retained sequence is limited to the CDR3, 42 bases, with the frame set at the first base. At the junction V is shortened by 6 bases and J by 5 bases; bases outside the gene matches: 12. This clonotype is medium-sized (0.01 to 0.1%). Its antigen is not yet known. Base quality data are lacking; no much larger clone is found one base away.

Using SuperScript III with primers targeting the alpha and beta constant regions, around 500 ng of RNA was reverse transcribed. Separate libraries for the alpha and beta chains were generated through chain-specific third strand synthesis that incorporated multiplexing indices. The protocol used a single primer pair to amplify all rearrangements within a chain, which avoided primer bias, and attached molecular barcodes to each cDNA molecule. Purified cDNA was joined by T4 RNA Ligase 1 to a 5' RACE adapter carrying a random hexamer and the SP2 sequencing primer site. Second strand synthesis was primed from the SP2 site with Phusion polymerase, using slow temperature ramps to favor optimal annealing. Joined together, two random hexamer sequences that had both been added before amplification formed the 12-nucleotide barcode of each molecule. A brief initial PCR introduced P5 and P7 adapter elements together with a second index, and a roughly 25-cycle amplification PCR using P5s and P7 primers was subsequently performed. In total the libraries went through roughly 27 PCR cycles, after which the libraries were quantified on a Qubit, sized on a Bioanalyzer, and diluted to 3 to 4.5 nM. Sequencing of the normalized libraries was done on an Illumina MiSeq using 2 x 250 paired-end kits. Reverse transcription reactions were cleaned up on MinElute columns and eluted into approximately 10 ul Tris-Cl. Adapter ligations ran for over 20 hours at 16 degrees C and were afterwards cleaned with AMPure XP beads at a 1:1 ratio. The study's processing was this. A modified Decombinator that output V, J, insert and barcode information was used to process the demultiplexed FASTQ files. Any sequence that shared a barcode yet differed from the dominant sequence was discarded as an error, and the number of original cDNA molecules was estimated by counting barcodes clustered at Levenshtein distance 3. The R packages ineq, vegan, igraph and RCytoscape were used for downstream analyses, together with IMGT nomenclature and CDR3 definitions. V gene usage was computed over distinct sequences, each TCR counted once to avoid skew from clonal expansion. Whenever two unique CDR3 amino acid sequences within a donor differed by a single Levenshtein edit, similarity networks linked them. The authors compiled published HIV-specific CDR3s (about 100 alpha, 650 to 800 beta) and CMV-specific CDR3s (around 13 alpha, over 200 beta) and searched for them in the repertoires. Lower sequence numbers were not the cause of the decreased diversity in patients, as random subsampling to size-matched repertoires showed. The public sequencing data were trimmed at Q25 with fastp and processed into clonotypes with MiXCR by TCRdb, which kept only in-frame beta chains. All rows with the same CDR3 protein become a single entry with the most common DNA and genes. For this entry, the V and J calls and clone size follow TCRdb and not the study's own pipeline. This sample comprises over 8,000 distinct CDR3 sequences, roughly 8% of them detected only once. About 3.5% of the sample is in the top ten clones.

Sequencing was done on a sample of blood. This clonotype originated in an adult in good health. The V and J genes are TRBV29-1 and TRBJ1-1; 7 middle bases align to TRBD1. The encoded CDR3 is CSVDKGGAGTEAFF. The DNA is TGCAGCGTGGACAAAGGGGGCGCGGGGACTGAAGCTTTCTTT.